Following are 28 T cell receptor beta chains from one sample sequenced in a study of T cell repertoires in cytomegalovirus infection (dated by TCRdb to between 2017 and 2020). Which antigens these TCRs recognize remains unknown. The data were produced on an Illumina HiSeq 1500. The public reads were reprocessed in TCRdb via fastp at Q25 and MiXCR, keeping in-frame beta chains. Entries that share a CDR3 protein sequence are merged under the most common genes and DNA. The sample table records under 850,000 distinct CDR3 sequences; roughly 36% of these occur just once. The leading ten clones occupy about 18% of the sample. According to the study, the label for this sample's treatment or condition signals: in vitro stimulation with specific CMV peptide epitopes to enrich CMV-specific T cells. Here the sequenced sample was cultured PBMCs, taken from culture after CMV antigen stimulation. The receptors derive from a human donor in good health (CMV status not recorded). Some clones in this sample may be carry-over from other donors' samples.

This chain links TRBV20-1 with TRBJ1-2; D unresolved. The V and J ends lost 1 base and 4 bases respectively, with 10 bases between them. This CDR3 has 13 residues. CDR1 DFQATT and CDR2 SNEGSKA come from the germline V gene (reference sequence). The CDR3 spells CSARVPGTYGYTF. DNA for the CDR3: TGCAGTGCTAGAGTACCTGGCACCTATGGCTACACCTTC.

This clonotype was seen a few times. This chain links TRBV7-9 with TRBJ2-7; unclear D gene. Per germline, CDR1 SEHNR and CDR2 FQNEAQ (reference sequence). This CDR3 spans 12 amino acids. Trimming removed 8 bases at V and 0 bases at J, with 8 bases between. The CDR3 protein is CASGVSSYEQYF. The DNA of the CDR3 is TGTGCCAGCGGGGTCAGCTCCTACGAGCAGTACTTC.

This clonotype was detected only a few times. V is TRBV5-1 and J is TRBJ1-6; 7 nucleotides match TRBD1. CDR3 length: 15 residues. V trimming: 4 bases; J trimming: 8 bases; junction bases outside the gene matches: 9. CDR1 and CDR2 from the germline V gene are SGHRS and YFSETQ. This chain's CDR3 is CASSKTGMRDSPLHF. In DNA, the CDR3 is TGCGCCAGCAGCAAGACAGGGATGAGGGATTCACCCCTCCACTTT.

This clonotype has a handful of counts. The chain joins TRBV20-1 to TRBJ2-5; possible D gene TRBD2, 6 bases. V lost 6 bases, J lost 4 bases, and 18 bases lay in between. CDR3 length: 14 residues. CDR1 is DFQATT and CDR2 is SNEGSKA in the germline V gene (reference sequence). The CDR3 sequence is CSALGGEVRETQYF. In nucleotides, the CDR3 is TGCAGTGCCCTCGGTGGGGAGGTTCGAGAGACCCAGTACTTC.

This clonotype was counted a few times. The chain combines TRBV7-2 with TRBJ1-1; D is uncertain. This CDR3 contains 12 residues. The V end lost 4 bases, the J end lost 8 bases, and 11 bases lay between the germline ends. The V gene's germline CDR1 is SGHTA and CDR2 FQGNSA. Here the CDR3 reads CASSSPPAEAFF. The CDR3 coding sequence is TGTGCCAGCAGCTCCCCGCCCGCAGAAGCTTTCTTT.

This rearrangement joins TRBV27 to TRBJ1-6, with D possibly being TRBD1 (5 bases). The germline V gene encodes CDR1 MNHEY and CDR2 SMNVEV (reference sequence). This CDR3 is 14 amino acids long. Trimming left V 6 bases short and J 7 bases short, with 13 bases between. The CDR3 reads CASSHGTGNSPLHF. CDR3 coding DNA: TGTGCCAGCAGCCACGGGACGGGGAATTCACCCCTCCACTTT.

The table lists this clonotype with a count of one. The rearrangement uses TRBV7-2 and TRBJ2-3, with a possible D match to TRBD2 (6 bases). CDR3 size: 12 residues. CDR1 and CDR2 from the germline V gene are SGHTA and FQGNSA. Trimming took off 7 bases at V and 12 bases at J, with 17 bases between the two ends. CDR3 DNA: TGTGCCAGCACCACCCTTTGGGGGACTCAGTATTTT. Amino acids: CASTTLWGTQYF.

This clonotype has only a few counts. V is TRBV7-6 and J is TRBJ2-6, with 8 bases that match TRBD1. Germline loops: CDR1 SGHVS, CDR2 FNYEAQ. This CDR3 comprises 17 residues. V dropped 6 bases and J dropped 0; count of bases not matched to a gene: 7. This chain's CDR3 is CASRADRDSSGANVLTF. Written as DNA, the CDR3 is TGTGCCAGCAGGGCGGACAGGGACTCCTCTGGGGCCAACGTCCTGACTTTC.

V is TRBV10-3 and J is TRBJ2-5; D remains unclear. Germline-derived CDR1 and CDR2 are ENHRY and SYGVKD. Trimming removed 11 bases from V and 1 base from J, with 14 bases in between. CDR3 size: 13 residues. DNA of the CDR3: TGTGCCTCCACCGGGCCTTCCCAAGAGACCCAGTACTTC. Translating it yields CASTGPSQETQYF.

The chain recombines TRBV11-2 with TRBJ2-5; possible D gene TRBD2, 5 bases. Germline CDR1 and CDR2: SGHAT and FQNNGV. Trimming left V 5 bases short and J 5 bases short, with 27 bases between. This CDR3 contains 18 residues. The CDR3 region is CASSTFGPPKRTGETQYF. CDR3 coding DNA: TGTGCCAGCAGCACTTTCGGGCCCCCTAAGCGAACGGGGGAGACCCAGTACTTC.

The chain joins TRBV6-1 to TRBJ1-6, with 9 bases identical to TRBD1. Germline CDR1 and CDR2: MNHNS and SASEGT. This CDR3 has 15 amino acids. Trimming took 6 bases from V and 2 from J; bases not matched to a gene: 2. Here the CDR3 reads CASRDRGAYNSPLHF. The CDR3, as DNA: TGTGCCAGCAGGGACAGGGGCGCCTATAATTCACCCCTCCACTTT.

The chain is built from TRBV2 and TRBJ2-7, with D perhaps TRBD1 (6 bases). The CDR3 spans 14 residues. In germline, CDR1 is SNHLY, CDR2 FYNNEI. Deletions cut 4 bases from V and 0 bases from J, with 10 bases between. The CDR3 DNA reads TGTGCCAGCAGTGGACAGGAGAGCTCCTACGAGCAGTACTTC. Translating it yields CASSGQESSYEQYF.

This chain joins TRBV7-2 and TRBJ2-7; D is unclear. V lost 1 base, J lost 2 bases, and 9 bases lay in between. This CDR3 contains 14 residues. The V gene's germline CDR1 is SGHTA and CDR2 FQGNSA. The CDR3 spells CASSLVGKTYEQYF. The DNA of the CDR3 is TGTGCCAGCAGCTTAGTCGGCAAGACCTACGAGCAGTACTTC. The full variable domain, completed using reference TRBV7-2 and TRBJ2-7, is GAGVSQSPSNKVTEKGKDVELRCDPISGHTALYWYRQSLGQGLEFLIYFQGNSAPDKSGLPSDRFSAERTGGSVSTLTIQRTQQEDSAVYLCASSLVGKTYEQYFGPGTRLTVT.

The CDR3 reads CASRPGQNLLYEQYF. The CDR3 DNA follows: TGTGCCAGCAGGCCGGGTCAAAATTTACTCTACGAGCAGTACTTC. The rearrangement uses TRBV6-1 and TRBJ2-7; D is undetermined. CDR1 MNHNS and CDR2 SASEGT come from the germline V gene. The V gene lost 6 bases and the J gene lost 3 bases, with 18 bases spanning the gap. The CDR3 totals 15 residues.

This clonotype showed up just a few times. This sequence joins TRBV11-2 and TRBJ2-3; the D is unclear. Trimming shortened V by 3 bases and J by 2 bases, and 9 bases separated the two germline ends. This CDR3 comprises 14 residues. Germline CDR1 SGHAT, CDR2 FQNNGV. The CDR3 protein is CASSLVSFTDTQYF. DNA of the CDR3: TGTGCCAGCAGCTTGGTTTCCTTCACAGATACGCAGTATTTT.

V gene TRBV11-2 combines with J gene TRBJ2-1; D is possibly TRBD1 (6 bases). The length of the CDR3 is 16 residues. V was pared by 5 bases and J by 0 bases, with 14 bases between. Germline V gives CDR1 SGHAT, CDR2 FQNNGV. The CDR3 DNA reads TGTGCCAGCAGCGAATTCACAGGGCTCTCCTACAATGAGCAGTTCTTC. Amino acids: CASSEFTGLSYNEQFF.

This clonotype was detected ten times or more. This rearrangement joins TRBV7-2 to TRBJ1-5; D perhaps matches TRBD1 (5 bases). This CDR3 has 15 residues. In germline, CDR1 is SGHTA, CDR2 FQGNSA. V lost 2 bases and J lost 7, with 15 bases in between. The CDR3 protein is CASSLSAGDMQPQHF. As DNA, the CDR3 is TGTGCCAGCAGCTTAAGCGCGGGGGATATGCAGCCCCAGCATTTT.

This clonotype was seen just once. The J gene is TRBJ2-4, the V gene TRBV6-5, with TRBD2 identical over 10 bases. The CDR3 extends over 17 amino acids. Germline assignment: CDR1 MNHEY and CDR2 SVGAGI. The trim removed 0 bases at V and 6 bases at J, leaving 8 bases unmatched. CDR3 sequence reads: CASSYSPQPSGRNIQYF. The CDR3 DNA is TGTGCCAGCAGTTACTCACCACAGCCTAGCGGGAGAAACATTCAGTACTTC.

This clonotype was recorded a few times. V gene TRBV6-6 combines with J gene TRBJ2-3; D is unresolved. From germline, CDR1 is MNHNY and CDR2 SVGAGI (reference sequence). V was cut by 0 bases and J by 3 bases, with 16 bases left in between. The CDR3 sequence is 17 residues long. The DNA of the CDR3 is TGTGCCAGCAGTTACTCGTTTCGCAGGTCCAATACAGATACGCAGTATTTT. This encodes CASSYSFRRSNTDTQYF.

The sample holds one count of this clonotype. The chain recombines TRBV5-1 with TRBJ2-1; 11 bases fit TRBD2. This CDR3 comprises 14 residues. Looked up from germline, CDR1 is SGHRS and CDR2 is YFSETQ. Germline trimming cut 2 bases from V and 8 bases from J; bases unmatched to any gene: 3. Here the CDR3 reads CASSFLAGGDEQFF. CDR3 DNA sequence: TGCGCCAGCAGCTTCCTAGCGGGAGGCGATGAGCAGTTCTTC.

In this sample, this clonotype turned up a few times. The chain combines TRBV2 with TRBJ2-1; TRBD2 aligns across 11 bases. Germline CDR1 reads SNHLY; CDR2 reads FYNNEI. CDR3 size: 15 residues. After removal of 5 bases from V and 4 bases from J, the junction contained 4 bases not matched to a gene. The CDR3 coding sequence is TGTGCCAGCAGTCAGACTAGCGGGGCATACAATGAGCAGTTCTTC. Encoded protein: CASSQTSGAYNEQFF. The whole variable domain, filled in from reference TRBV2 and TRBJ2-1, reads EPEVTQTPSHQVTQMGQEVILRCVPISNHLYFYWYRQILGQKVEFLVSFYNNEISEKSEIFDDQFSVERPDGSNFTLKIRSTKLEDSAMYFCASSQTSGAYNEQFFGPGTRLTVL.

V and J are TRBV9 and TRBJ1-6, with D uncertain. Germline V CDR1 and CDR2: SGDLS, YYNGEE. CDR3 length equals 14 residues. V gave up 0 bases and J gave up 7 bases, with 8 bases separating them. Written as DNA, the CDR3 is TGTGCCAGCAGCGTAGAACAGCGAAATTCACCCCTCCACTTT. This sequence encodes CASSVEQRNSPLHF.

The V and J genes are TRBV4-1 and TRBJ1-6; the D gene is possibly TRBD1 (6 bases). Germline CDR1 is MGHRA and CDR2 is YSYEKL. V was clipped by 1 base and J by 14 bases, with 18 bases between them. This CDR3 contains 15 residues. The CDR3 coding sequence is TGCGCCAGCAGCCAAGCGGCGACAGGCGATAAGGCCCTCCACTTT. This translates into CASSQAATGDKALHF.

This clonotype was detected ten times or more. The chain has TRBV7-2 and TRBJ2-1; D possibly corresponds to TRBD2 (5 bases). Trimming stripped 2 bases from V and 2 bases from J, with 7 bases between. The CDR3 contains 14 residues. CDR1 and CDR2 (germline): SGHTA, FQGNSA. The CDR3 sequence is CASSLFGAYNEQFF. The DNA of the CDR3 is TGTGCCAGCAGCTTATTCGGGGCCTACAATGAGCAGTTCTTC. The whole variable domain, filled in from reference TRBV7-2 and TRBJ2-1, reads GAGVSQSPSNKVTEKGKDVELRCDPISGHTALYWYRQSLGQGLEFLIYFQGNSAPDKSGLPSDRFSAERTGGSVSTLTIQRTQQEDSAVYLCASSLFGAYNEQFFGPGTRLTVL.

This clonotype was seen at least ten times. The chain links TRBV7-2 to TRBJ2-5; the match to TRBD2 covers 12 bases. The CDR3 covers 16 residues. CDR1 SGHTA and CDR2 FQGNSA come from the germline V gene. V was pared by 6 bases and J by 1 base, with 6 bases of the junction left unmatched. The CDR3 DNA reads as TGTGCCAGCAGGCCTTCTAGCGGGGGGGCCCAAGAGACCCAGTACTTC. It yields the protein CASRPSSGGAQETQYF.

The V gene is TRBV6-1, the J gene TRBJ2-1, with TRBD1 matching 9 bases. This CDR3 region has 15 residues. The J segment lost 7 bases and the V segment lost 2 bases, leaving 6 bases of the junction unmatched. Looked up from germline, CDR1 is MNHNS and CDR2 is SASEGT. In DNA form, the CDR3 reads TGTGCCAGCAGTGAATTTCACAGGGGGCTTAATGAGCAGTTCTTC. This codes for CASSEFHRGLNEQFF.

Many counts were recorded for this clonotype. V and J are TRBV7-2 and TRBJ1-2; no firm D call. The germline V and J ends were trimmed by 5 bases and 1 base, with 14 bases remaining between them. Germline V gene lookup returns CDR1 SGHTA and CDR2 FQGNSA. The CDR3 has 15 amino acids. DNA of the CDR3: TGTGCCAGCAGCACCGATATAAGGAGTAACTATGGCTACACCTTC. This codes for CASSTDIRSNYGYTF.

This clonotype was recorded once. The chain employs TRBV6-5 and TRBJ1-5, with a possible D match to TRBD1 (6 bases). The CDR3 spans 16 residues. The germline V gene encodes CDR1 MNHEY and CDR2 SVGAGI. Trimming shortened V by 5 bases and J by 5 bases, and 19 bases separated the two germline ends. CDR3 sequence (DNA): TGTGCCAGCAGTCCCGGGGGGCCGATTATATATCAGCCCCAGCATTTT. Its protein is CASSPGGPIIYQPQHF.